These 22 T cell receptor beta chains came from one sample sequenced in a study of blood T cell repertoires in COVID-19. Method: immunoSEQ multiplex PCR; TCRdb's copy keeps in-frame clones and lacks some. The table lists tens of thousands of clones, approximately 86% of them singletons. Sequences were obtained from peripheral blood. These receptor sequences come from a man aged 50 to 60 with active COVID-19.

The chain joins TRBV5-1 to TRBJ2-1, with 9 bases identical to TRBD2. CDR1 and CDR2 (germline): SGHRS, YFSETQ. This CDR3 has 15 residues. V shed 2 bases, J shed 9 bases, and the junction held 9 bases outside the gene matches. The CDR3 DNA follows: TGCGCCAGCAGCTTAACGGCGGGAGGGCCCGGTGAGCAGTTCTTC. This sequence encodes CASSLTAGGPGEQFF.

The chain carries TRBV27 and TRBJ1-3; 7 bases map to TRBD1. The CDR3 runs 20 residues. J was trimmed by 0 bases and V by 4 bases; bases with no gene match: 18. Germline CDR1 MNHEY, CDR2 SMNVEV (reference sequence). The CDR3: CASSSPPSGTEKLSGNTIYF. The CDR3 DNA reads as TGTGCCAGCAGTTCACCACCATCCGGGACAGAAAAACTCTCTGGAAACACCATATATTTT.

This chain connects TRBV18 to TRBJ2-5; 10 nucleotides line up with TRBD1. Germline CDR1 reads KGHSH; CDR2 reads LQKENI. There are 15 residues in the CDR3. V dropped 6 bases and J dropped 5; count of bases not matched to a gene: 9. CDR3 sequence reads: CASSPGTGATETQYF. CDR3 bases: TGTGCCAGCTCTCCCGGGACAGGGGCTACTGAGACCCAGTACTTC.

This clone has just one count. This chain connects TRBV4-1 to TRBJ2-3; D ambiguous. The CDR3 extends over 16 amino acids. The ends were cut back, 0 bases at V and 0 bases at J, with 10 bases in the middle. Germline CDR1 and CDR2: MGHRA and YSYEKL. The CDR3 sequence: CASSQDRTTSTDTQYF. DNA for the CDR3: TGCGCCAGCAGCCAAGATCGAACTACCAGCACAGATACGCAGTATTTT.

The CDR3 sequence is CSASPNYEQYF. DNA of the CDR3: TGCAGTGCTAGCCCCAATTACGAGCAGTACTTC. This rearrangement joins TRBV20-1 to TRBJ2-7; D unclear. Between the trimmed V and J ends, which lost 3 bases and 4 bases, there was a span of 7 bases. CDR3 length equals 11 residues. Germline V gene sequence: CDR1 DFQATT, CDR2 SNEGSKA (reference sequence).

The rearrangement joins TRBV9 to TRBJ1-1, with D maybe TRBD1 (6 bases). The V gene's germline CDR1 is SGDLS and CDR2 YYNGEE. The V end was cut by 2 bases, the J end by 5 bases, with 13 bases between. The CDR3 spans 14 residues. The CDR3 DNA is TGTGCCAGCAGCGTTCTACAGGGTACAACTGAAGCTTTCTTT. Residues: CASSVLQGTTEAFF.

This chain connects TRBV7-8 to TRBJ1-1; D remains unclear. Trimming removed 3 bases from V and 0 bases from J, with 8 bases in between. The CDR3 is made up of 14 amino acids. Germline CDR1 and CDR2: SGHVS and FQNEAQ. CDR3 loop: CASSLGSMNTEAFF. The CDR3 DNA sequence: TGTGCCAGCAGCTTGGGTAGCATGAACACTGAAGCTTTCTTT.

This clone came up a few times. The chain couples TRBV7-3 to TRBJ1-5, with 8 bases identical to TRBD1. CDR1 and CDR2 (germline): SGHTA, FQGTGA. V was clipped by 2 bases and J by 6 bases; unmatched bases: 6. The CDR3 extends over 15 amino acids. The CDR3 coding sequence is TGTGCCAGCAGCTTAGAGGACAGGGAGCCTCAGCCCCAGCATTTT. It yields the protein CASSLEDREPQPQHF.

The chain has TRBV7-2 and TRBJ1-3, with a possible D match to TRBD1 (5 bases). CDR3 length: 15 amino acids. Per the germline V gene, CDR1 is SGHTA and CDR2 is FQGNSA. V was clipped by 7 bases and J by 2 bases, with 15 bases between them. The CDR3 is CASTSTGGTGNTIYF. CDR3 DNA: TGTGCCAGCACTTCGACGGGGGGTACTGGAAACACCATATATTTT. Full variable domain (missing parts from reference TRBV7-2 and TRBJ1-3): GAGVSQSPSNKVTEKGKDVELRCDPISGHTALYWYRQSLGQGLEFLIYFQGNSAPDKSGLPSDRFSAERTGGSVSTLTIQRTQQEDSAVYLCASTSTGGTGNTIYFGEGSWLTVV.

This clone came up a few times. This rearrangement joins TRBV3-1 (or the pseudogene TRBV3-2) to TRBJ2-5; 9 bases map to TRBD2. Trimming cost V 0 bases and J 5 bases; bases outside gene matches: 22. Looked up from germline, CDR1 is LGHDT and CDR2 is YNNKEL (reference sequence). This CDR3 region has 21 residues. CDR3 in DNA: TGTGCCAGCAGCCAAGATTGGGCCAGGGCGGGACTAGCTGCCTTGCGGGAGACCCAGTACTTC. Amino acid sequence: CASSQDWARAGLAALRETQYF.

The genes are TRBV6-5 and TRBJ1-1; 9 positions agree with TRBD1. V was clipped by 6 bases and J by 0 bases; unmatched bases: 2. Germline-derived CDR1 and CDR2 are MNHEY and SVGAGI. The CDR3 extends over 14 amino acids. The CDR3 coding sequence is TGTGCCAGCAGCGGACAGGGGATGAACACTGAAGCTTTCTTT. Its protein is CASSGQGMNTEAFF.

The V and J genes are TRBV18 and TRBJ1-5, with D tentatively TRBD1 (5 bases). The CDR3 length is 14 residues. Germline values: CDR1 KGHSH, CDR2 LQKENI. V was shortened by 5 bases and J by 0 bases, with 8 bases between the two germline ends. The CDR3 protein is CASSEGDSNQPQHF. The DNA for the CDR3 is TGTGCCAGCTCAGAAGGGGATAGCAATCAGCCCCAGCATTTT.

V usage is TRBV18 and J usage is TRBJ2-5; TRBD1 aligns across 7 bases. Germline assignment: CDR1 KGHSH and CDR2 LQKENI. V was pared by 6 bases and J by 2 bases, with 9 bases of the junction left unmatched. This CDR3 comprises 15 residues. Written as DNA, the CDR3 is TGTGCCAGCTCTCGCGACAGGGCTGAACAAGAGACCCAGTACTTC. This translates into CASSRDRAEQETQYF.

The rearrangement joins TRBV6-6 to TRBJ2-1; 11 positions agree with TRBD2. Trimming took 0 bases from V and 6 from J; bases not matched to a gene: 4. This CDR3 spans 16 amino acids. Germline CDR1 MNHNY, CDR2 SVGAGI (reference sequence). CDR3 protein: CASSYSLSGGANEQFF. DNA for the CDR3: TGTGCCAGCAGTTACTCGCTTAGCGGGGGGGCCAATGAGCAGTTCTTC.

This chain links TRBV29-1 with TRBJ1-2, with 9 bases identical to TRBD1. CDR3 size: 12 residues. Germline V gene lookup returns CDR1 SQVTM and CDR2 ANQGSEA. The junction had 4 bases not matched to a gene; V was cut back by 5 bases and J by 6 bases. CDR3 sequence (DNA): TGCAGCGTTCGTGACAGGGGGAATGGCTACACCTTC. It codes for CSVRDRGNGYTF.

In nucleotides, the CDR3 is TGTGCCAGCAGCTTAGCCCCCACTAGTTTAATGGGGCGGGGGAATGAGCAGTTCTTC. Encoded protein: CASSLAPTSLMGRGNEQFF. This rearrangement joins TRBV7-2 to TRBJ2-1, with 7 bases identical to TRBD2. V lost 0 bases, J lost 7 bases, and 18 bases stayed unmatched. CDR3 size: 19 residues. CDR1 and CDR2 from the germline V gene are SGHTA and FQGNSA.

V gene TRBV3-1 (or the pseudogene TRBV3-2) combines with J gene TRBJ1-5; 10 positions match TRBD1. The germline V gene encodes CDR1 LGHDT and CDR2 YNNKEL (reference sequence). With V trimmed by 5 bases and J by 4 bases, 5 bases remained unmatched. The CDR3 runs to 15 residues. In DNA form, the CDR3 reads TGTGCCAGCAGCGATAGGACAGGGGGGAATCAGCCCCAGCATTTT. Translated, it gives CASSDRTGGNQPQHF.

The gene calls are TRBV27 and TRBJ2-2; 10 bases are shared with TRBD1. The CDR3 is 17 amino acids. In germline, CDR1 is MNHEY, CDR2 SMNVEV (reference sequence). V shed 2 bases, J shed 4 bases, and the junction held 7 bases outside the gene matches. CDR3 in amino acids: CASSLTVTGGVTGELFF. The CDR3 DNA follows: TGTGCCAGCAGTTTAACAGTGACAGGGGGCGTCACCGGGGAGCTGTTTTTT.

In the case of this clone: Compared with germline, one end of the junction differs, possibly owing to a read error. The J gene is TRBJ1-1, the V gene TRBV11-2; D unclear. This CDR3 has 14 residues. The germline CDR1 and CDR2 sequences are SGHAT and FQNNGV. CDR3 loop: CASSIDSGSTEAFF. CDR3 nucleotide sequence: TGTGCCAGCAGCATAGACTCCGGGAGCACTGAAGCTTTCTTT.

The chain joins TRBV6-5 to TRBJ2-1, with 10 bases matching TRBD2. CDR3 length: 16 residues. Germline loops: CDR1 MNHEY, CDR2 SVGAGI. With 2 bases clipped from V and 6 bases from J, the junction kept 7 bases outside the gene matches. In DNA form, the CDR3 reads TGTGCCAGCAGTTACACGATAGCGGGAGGTGCCAATGAGCAGTTCTTC. Its protein product is CASSYTIAGGANEQFF.

The rearrangement uses TRBV9 and TRBJ2-5; 12 bases align to TRBD2. This CDR3 is built from 16 residues. Trimming cost V 4 bases and J 5 bases; bases outside gene matches: 9. Looked up from germline, CDR1 is SGDLS and CDR2 is YYNGEE. CDR3: CASSRRTSGIGETQYF. The CDR3 DNA follows: TGTGCCAGCAGCAGACGGACTAGCGGGATTGGGGAGACCCAGTACTTC.

The genes are TRBV6-2 or TRBV6-3 and TRBJ1-3; possibly TRBD1 for D (5 bases). The germline V and J ends were trimmed by 7 bases and 0 bases, with 25 bases remaining between them. The CDR3 is made up of 19 amino acids. Germline values: CDR1 MNHEY, CDR2 SVGEGT. In DNA, the CDR3 is TGTGCCAGCACCCCAAGCGGAGGGGAGGTACAAGCCTCTGGAAACACCATATATTTT. Amino acid sequence: CASTPSGGEVQASGNTIYF.